The 16 T cell receptor beta chains reported below all come from one sample, sequenced in a study of blood T cells in healthy people across ages. Alongside a J-beta primer mix, a sample-barcoded 5' primer served in a second PCR lasting about 6 to 12 cycles. Using its own MiXCR run on the 5' RACE reads, TCRdb lists one record per CDR3 protein. The table lists hundreds of thousands of distinct CDR3 sequences, approximately 25% of them singletons. This sample also appeared in a second study, on T cells of mothers and their children.

Specimen: blood. All receptors derive from a boy between 10 and 17 years old in good health.

The chain couples TRBV20-1 to TRBJ2-5; the D is unclear. Trimming took 6 bases from V and 5 from J, leaving 10 bases between them. Germline V lookup: CDR1 DFQATT, CDR2 SNEGSKA (reference sequence). The CDR3 length is 11 residues. CDR3 protein: CSATQGETQYF. The DNA of the CDR3 is TGCAGTGCCACCCAAGGGGAGACCCAGTACTTC.

The rearrangement links TRBV20-1 to TRBJ2-3; D is uncertain. The CDR3 contains 11 residues. V lost 4 bases and J lost 5, with 7 bases in between. Germline-derived CDR1 and CDR2 are DFQATT and SNEGSKA (reference sequence). The CDR3 loop is CSAILGDTQYF. The DNA for the CDR3 is TGCAGTGCTATATTAGGAGATACGCAGTATTTT.

This clonotype was observed a few times. J is TRBJ2-5 and V is TRBV29-1; D not resolved. Judging by the DNA end, TRBJ2-1 fits better; the J call may be wrong. Germline loops: CDR1 SQVTM, CDR2 ANQGSEA. The CDR3 spans 11 residues. The CDR3 DNA sequence: TGCAGCGTTGAATCACCCGATGAGCAGTTCTTC. This codes for CSVESPDEQFF.

V gene TRBV7-8 combines with J gene TRBJ2-1; TRBD1 aligns across 9 bases. Germline trimming cut 4 bases from V and 8 bases from J; bases unmatched to any gene: 12. Germline V gene sequence: CDR1 SGHVS, CDR2 FQNEAQ. The CDR3 spans 16 residues. The CDR3: CASSSQNRDRVHEQFF. The CDR3 DNA reads as TGTGCCAGCAGCTCACAAAACCGGGACAGGGTCCATGAGCAGTTCTTC.

In this sample, this clonotype turned up a few times. The chain employs TRBV28 and TRBJ2-7; 9 bases line up with TRBD1. This CDR3 has 14 residues. Trimming at V came to 4 bases and at J to 4 bases, leaving 5 bases not matched to a gene. Germline CDR1 reads MDHEN; CDR2 reads SYDVKM. CDR3 sequence reads: CASSWDRETYEQYF. For the CDR3, the DNA is TGTGCCAGCAGTTGGGACAGGGAAACGTACGAGCAGTACTTC. Full variable domain (missing parts from reference TRBV28 and TRBJ2-7): DVKVTQSSRYLVKRTGEKVFLECVQDMDHENMFWYRQDPGLGLRLIYFSYDVKMKEKGDIPEGYSVSREKKERFSLILESASTNQTSMYLCASSWDRETYEQYFGPGTRLTVT.

The rearrangement uses TRBV5-8 and TRBJ2-1, with 8 bases identical to TRBD2. Looked up from germline, CDR1 is SGHTS and CDR2 is YDEGEE. Germline trimming cut 4 bases from V and 6 bases from J; bases unmatched to any gene: 12. The CDR3 totals 16 residues. CDR3 loop: CASSTQQGLGGNEQFF. The CDR3 DNA reads TGTGCCAGCAGCACCCAACAGGGACTAGGGGGCAATGAGCAGTTCTTC. The whole variable domain, filled in from reference TRBV5-8 and TRBJ2-1, reads EAGVTQSPTHLIKTRGQQATLRCSPISGHTSVYWYQQALGLGLQFLLWYDEGEERNRGNFPPRFSGRQFPNYSSELNVNALELEDSALYLCASSTQQGLGGNEQFFGPGTRLTVL.

This chain links TRBV29-1 with TRBJ2-2, with 7 positions matching TRBD1. The CDR3 contains 15 residues. The germline V gene has CDR1 SQVTM and CDR2 ANQGSEA. The trim removed 1 base at V and 4 bases at J, leaving 6 bases unmatched. The CDR3 loop is CSVEVAGGVTGELFF. The DNA of the CDR3 is TGCAGCGTTGAAGTGGCAGGGGGAGTCACCGGGGAGCTGTTTTTT.

The CDR3 spells CASTKSYEQYF. DNA for the CDR3: TGTGCCAGCACAAAGTCCTACGAGCAGTACTTC. This chain joins TRBV7-9 and TRBJ2-7; no clear D gene. This CDR3 contains 11 residues. Trimming removed 7 bases at V and 1 base at J, with 5 bases between. CDR1 and CDR2 from the germline V gene are SEHNR and FQNEAQ (reference sequence).

The rearrangement links TRBV14 to TRBJ2-2; D remains unclear. With 3 bases removed from V and 0 bases from J, the gap between germline ends came to 11 bases. Germline values: CDR1 SGHDN, CDR2 FVKESK. The CDR3 is 16 amino acids. This chain's CDR3 is CASSQNRYSNTGELFF. CDR3 nucleotide sequence: TGTGCCAGCAGCCAGAACAGATACTCGAACACCGGGGAGCTGTTTTTT.

The V call is TRBV11-3, the J call TRBJ1-2; D is uncertain. Per germline, CDR1 SGHNT and CDR2 YENEEA. This CDR3 has 16 residues. The V end lost 3 bases, the J end lost 0 bases, and 14 bases lay between the germline ends. The chain's CDR3 is CASSFYPGASNYGYTF. The CDR3 bases are TGTGCCAGCAGCTTTTACCCGGGAGCCTCTAACTATGGCTACACCTTC.

This chain joins TRBV27 and TRBJ2-2; weak D call: TRBD1 (6 bases). The V and J ends lost 2 bases and 5 bases respectively, with 9 bases between them. Germline V lookup: CDR1 MNHEY, CDR2 SMNVEV (reference sequence). This CDR3 has 14 residues. The CDR3 sequence is CASSLQGPTGELFF. Here the CDR3 DNA reads TGTGCCAGCAGTTTACAGGGGCCGACCGGGGAGCTGTTTTTT.

The chain uses TRBV28 and TRBJ2-5; D is unresolved. Near its end, the DNA agrees better with TRBJ2-1, so the J call may be wrong. This CDR3 region has 12 residues. In germline, CDR1 is MDHEN, CDR2 SYDVKM. CDR3 coding DNA: TGTGCCAGCAGTCTCCAATGGTATGAGCAGTTCTTC. This encodes CASSLQWYEQFF.

This chain connects TRBV20-1 to TRBJ2-3; D unresolved. This CDR3 has 11 residues. V lost 6 bases, J lost 6 bases, and 10 bases lay in between. Germline CDR1 is DFQATT and CDR2 is SNEGSKA (reference sequence). The CDR3 protein is CSALPRDTQYF. DNA for the CDR3: TGCAGTGCCCTCCCCCGGGATACGCAGTATTTT.

V usage is TRBV5-1 and J usage is TRBJ2-1, with D possibly being TRBD1 or TRBD2 (6 bases each). This CDR3 contains 15 residues. The ends were cut back, 4 bases at V and 8 bases at J, with 19 bases in the middle. Germline CDR1 SGHRS, CDR2 YFSETQ. DNA for the CDR3: TGCGCCAGCAGCCCGGGGGACACGGGCAGGGATGAGCAGTTCTTC. This translates into CASSPGDTGRDEQFF.

This clonotype has more than one count but fewer than ten. J is TRBJ2-3 and V is TRBV7-2, with TRBD2 as a possible D gene (6 bases). V was pared by 4 bases and J by 0 bases, with 23 bases between. The CDR3 contains 19 residues. Germline V gene data show CDR1 as SGHTA and CDR2 as FQGNSA. The CDR3 nucleotides read TGTGCCAGCAGCTCGTCCCTGGGGACTCCGAGCTCTAGCACAGATACGCAGTATTTT. Residues: CASSSSLGTPSSSTDTQYF.

The V and J genes are TRBV5-1 and TRBJ2-5; no clear D. The V end was cut by 4 bases, the J end by 2 bases, with 15 bases between. The CDR3 is 15 residues long. CDR1 is SGHRS and CDR2 is YFSETQ in the germline V gene. CDR3 sequence (DNA): TGCGCCAGCAGCAGATTTATCCCGGAACAAGAGACCCAGTACTTC. Protein product: CASSRFIPEQETQYF.